This TCR beta chain was obtained from a study of CD8 T cells in Susac syndrome. Random hexamers primed reverse transcription of about 0.45 to 1 ug RNA. MiXCR, applied by TCRdb to the immunoSEQ multiplex PCR reads, yields one record per CDR3 protein. The repertoire consists of about 400,000 distinct CDR3 sequences, with 75% to 90% occurring once and the leading ten covering around 0.12%. The multiple sclerosis controls consisted of treatment-naive patients with relapsing-remitting disease, either stable or active. This CDR3 comprises 22 residues. The sequence came from a human donor with multiple sclerosis. What was sequenced was CD8+ T cells from PBMCs. The V gene is TRBV21-1, the J gene TRBJ2-2; no check of the table's D call, TRBD1, against the DNA was made. TRBV21-1 is a recognized pseudogene. The CDR3 nucleotides are TGTGCCAGCAAAAAAAGAACGGACAGGGACTACGCATACCCAATGACCACCGGGGAGCTGTTTTTT. This encodes CASKKRTDRDYAYPMTTGELFF.